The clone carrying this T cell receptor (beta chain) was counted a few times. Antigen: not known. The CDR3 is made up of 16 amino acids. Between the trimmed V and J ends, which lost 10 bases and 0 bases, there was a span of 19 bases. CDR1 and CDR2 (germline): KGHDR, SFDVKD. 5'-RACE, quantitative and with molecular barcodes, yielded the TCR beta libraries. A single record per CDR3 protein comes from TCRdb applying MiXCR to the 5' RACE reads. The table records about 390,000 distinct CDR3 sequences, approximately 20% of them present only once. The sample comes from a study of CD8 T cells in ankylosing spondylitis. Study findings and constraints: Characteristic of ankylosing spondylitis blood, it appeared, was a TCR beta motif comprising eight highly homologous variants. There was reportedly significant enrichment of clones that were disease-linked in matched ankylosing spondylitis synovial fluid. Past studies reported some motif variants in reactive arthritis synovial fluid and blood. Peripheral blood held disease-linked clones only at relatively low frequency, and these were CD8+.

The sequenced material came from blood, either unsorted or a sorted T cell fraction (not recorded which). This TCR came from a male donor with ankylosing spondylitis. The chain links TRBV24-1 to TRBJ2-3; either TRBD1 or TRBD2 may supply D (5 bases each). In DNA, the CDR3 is TGTGCCACGTCCAGCCCCAGGGAGTCCAGCACAGATACGCAGTATTTT. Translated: CATSSPRESSTDTQYF.